This entry lists 9 T cell receptor beta chains sequenced from one sample in a study of cytomegalovirus exposure and HLA in healthy donors. Vbeta (60) and Jbeta (13) primers were used in the PCR. Profiling relied on immunoSEQ multiplex PCR, and the TCRdb table lists in-frame clones only, not all of them. The data contain 150,000 to 200,000 clones, almost 80% of them singletons. The sample taken for sequencing was PBMCs. Receptors originate from a middle-aged man in good health and CMV-seropositive.

This sequence joins TRBV4-1 and TRBJ2-2, with D unclear. V lost 4 bases and J 6 bases, leaving 12 bases between the germline ends. Germline loops: CDR1 MGHRA, CDR2 YSYEKL. The CDR3 runs 14 residues. CDR3 amino acids: CASSPDSGAGELFF. The CDR3 DNA sequence: TGCGCCAGCAGCCCAGACTCGGGTGCCGGGGAGCTGTTTTTT.

This clone came up once. The chain links TRBV5-1 to TRBJ1-3, with TRBD1 matching over 7 bases. The ends lost 3 bases at V and 3 bases at J; junction bases unmatched: 9. The germline gives CDR1 SGHRS, CDR2 YFSETQ. CDR3 length: 16 amino acids. The DNA of the CDR3 is TGCGCCAGCAGCTGGGAAATGGCAGGGGGTGGAAACACCATATATTTT. Translated: CASSWEMAGGGNTIYF.

Only one count was recorded for this clone. The chain carries TRBV7-6 and TRBJ2-5; 10 bases map to TRBD1. The J call may be faulty, since TRBJ2-7 better matches the DNA end. Germline lookup yields CDR1 SGHVS and CDR2 FNYEAQ. The CDR3 has 16 residues. CDR3 loop: CASSLAFSTGGDEQYF. CDR3 DNA: TGTGCCAGCAGCTTAGCATTTTCGACAGGGGGCGACGAGCAGTACTTC.

The chain joins TRBV5-6 to TRBJ1-4, with no clear D. The CDR3 totals 13 residues. Trimming removed 0 bases at V and 11 bases at J, with 11 bases between. CDR1 is SGHDT and CDR2 is YYEEEE in the germline V gene. Here the CDR3 reads CASSLGTVAKLFF. The CDR3 DNA reads as TGTGCCAGCAGCTTGGGAACGGTCGCGAAACTGTTTTTT.

The chain recombines TRBV7-2 with TRBJ2-5; D not resolved. Germline V CDR1 and CDR2: SGHTA, FQGNSA. V was cut by 1 base and J by 7 bases, with 10 bases left in between. This CDR3 spans 13 amino acids. The CDR3 DNA reads as TGTGCCAGCAGCTTAGAGGCCTCGGGGACCCAGTACTTC. This translates into CASSLEASGTQYF.

The chain is built from TRBV11-2 and TRBJ2-7; possibly TRBD2 for D (6 bases). Between the trimmed V and J ends, which lost 5 bases and 5 bases, there was a span of 28 bases. This CDR3 region has 18 residues. Germline V gene lookup returns CDR1 SGHAT and CDR2 FQNNGV. The CDR3 reads CASSPAGTGAVRNNEQYF. CDR3 DNA: TGTGCCAGCAGCCCCGCCGGGACTGGGGCAGTTAGGAACAACGAGCAGTACTTC. Using reference TRBV11-2 and TRBJ2-7 for the parts outside the CDR3, the full variable domain is EAGVAQSPRYKIIEKRQSVAFWCNPISGHATLYWYQQILGQGPKLLIQFQNNGVVDDSQLPKDRFSAERLKGVDSTLKIQPAKLEDSAVYLCASSPAGTGAVRNNEQYFGPGTRLTVT.

The V and J genes are TRBV5-1 and TRBJ1-1; 12 bases fit TRBD1. Losses at the gene ends were 4 bases for V and 6 bases for J; bases not matched to a gene: 7. This CDR3 region has 15 residues. In germline, CDR1 is SGHRS, CDR2 YFSETQ. Written as DNA, the CDR3 is TGCGCCAGCAGCCCGAGGGGACAGGGGGCCGCTGAAGCTTTCTTT. Translation gives CASSPRGQGAAEAFF. The full variable domain, with the rest looked up from reference TRBV5-1 and TRBJ1-1, is KAGVTQTPRYLIKTRGQQVTLSCSPISGHRSVSWYQQTPGQGLQFLFEYFSETQRNKGNFPGRFSGRQFSNSRSEMNVSTLELGDSALYLCASSPRGQGAAEAFFGQGTRLTVV.

The gene calls are TRBV2 and TRBJ1-5; D uncertain. V lost 3 bases, J lost 0 bases, and 15 bases lay in between. Germline CDR1 is SNHLY and CDR2 is FYNNEI. The CDR3 length is 17 residues. CDR3 sequence: CASSERFGLYSNQPQHF. CDR3 nucleotides: TGTGCCAGCAGTGAGCGGTTCGGACTTTATAGCAATCAGCCCCAGCATTTT.

V gene TRBV28 combines with J gene TRBJ2-2; 10 bases agree with TRBD1. Germline-derived CDR1 and CDR2 are MDHEN and SYDVKM. The trim removed 1 base at V and 0 bases at J, leaving 8 bases unmatched. The CDR3 is 19 residues long. CDR3 sequence reads: CASSLLRTGGKTNTGELFF. As DNA, the CDR3 is TGTGCCAGCAGTTTATTAAGGACAGGGGGAAAAACGAACACCGGGGAGCTGTTTTTT.